The 18 T cell receptor beta chains in this list originate from one sample, sequenced in a study of T cells in Graves' hyperthyroidism and ophthalmopathy. Amplified TCR beta CDR3 regions came from RNA transcripts. TCR CDR3 underwent first-round RT-PCR with the HTBI primer set. A single record per CDR3 protein comes from TCRdb applying MiXCR to the multiplex PCR reads. This table holds hundreds of thousands of distinct CDR3 sequences, approximately 15% found once. Sequencing used blood. These TCRs come from a woman aged 30 to 39 with Graves' hyperthyroidism.

This clonotype occurred a few times. This rearrangement joins TRBV12-5 to TRBJ1-1, with 7 nucleotides matching TRBD1. Looked up from germline, CDR1 is LGHNT and CDR2 is FRNRAP. The CDR3 runs to 12 residues. V dropped 1 base and J dropped 14; count of bases not matched to a gene: 7. As DNA, the CDR3 is TGTGCTAGTGGTTTGGGGGGACAGTCGGCCTTCTTT. Protein sequence: CASGLGGQSAFF.

This chain joins TRBV7-2 and TRBJ2-3; TRBD2 agrees at 12 bases. CDR1 is SGHTA, CDR2 FQGNSA, per germline. The CDR3 is 18 residues long. J lost 5 bases, V lost 0 bases, and 9 bases had no gene match. CDR3 bases: TGTGCCAGCAGCTTAGCGCTAGCGGGAGGGCCAGAGGGAGATACGCAGTATTTT. Translating gives CASSLALAGGPEGDTQYF.

In this sample, this clonotype turned up a few times. The J gene is TRBJ1-3, the V gene TRBV5-1, with TRBD1 matching 10 bases. The V and J ends lost 4 bases and 2 bases, in that order; junction bases with no gene match: 6. CDR1 is SGHRS, CDR2 YFSETQ, per germline. The CDR3 has 16 amino acids. In DNA form, the CDR3 reads TGCGCCAGCAGCCGCCTTGGACAGGGGGCTGGAAACACCATATATTTT. Its translation is CASSRLGQGAGNTIYF.

Many counts were recorded for this clonotype. This chain uses TRBV19 with TRBJ2-1; 11 bases are a match to TRBD2. With V trimmed by 0 bases and J by 9 bases, 13 bases remained unmatched. The CDR3 is 18 residues long. CDR1 and CDR2 from the germline V gene are LNHDA and SQIVND (reference sequence). For the CDR3, the DNA is TGTGCCAGTAGTATAGATTATGGCCGACTAGCGGGAATACGTGAGCAGTTCTTC. Translation: CASSIDYGRLAGIREQFF.

This clonotype was seen at least ten times. The rearrangement links TRBV20-1 to TRBJ2-1; D gene uncertain. The length of the CDR3 is 14 residues. V was clipped by 3 bases and J by 2 bases, with 11 bases between them. In germline, CDR1 is DFQATT, CDR2 SNEGSKA (reference sequence). In DNA form, the CDR3 reads TGCAGTGCTAGCCGTAACACGGCCTACAATGAGCAGTTCTTC. Protein product: CSASRNTAYNEQFF.

This clonotype occurred many times. The rearrangement links TRBV29-1 to TRBJ1-1; D is unresolved. With 3 bases removed from V and 2 bases from J, the gap between germline ends came to 4 bases. CDR3 length: 11 amino acids. CDR1 is SQVTM, CDR2 ANQGSEA, per germline. The CDR3 nucleotides read TGCAGCGTTGAGGAAAACACTGAAGCTTTCTTT. It translates to CSVEENTEAFF.

Ten or more counts support this clonotype. This chain connects TRBV7-9 to TRBJ1-1, with a tentative D call TRBD1 (6 bases). Germline V gives CDR1 SEHNR, CDR2 FQNEAQ (reference sequence). This CDR3 is 15 amino acids long. V lost 4 bases and J 2 bases, leaving 14 bases between the germline ends. CDR3 loop: CASSSRDTKNTEAFF. The CDR3 coding sequence is TGTGCCAGCAGCTCCCGGGACACCAAAAACACTGAAGCTTTCTTT.

Notes on this clonotype: A single base separates this from a much larger clone, so it may be a read error. J is TRBJ2-1 and V is TRBV15; 10 nucleotides match TRBD2. The V gene's germline CDR1 is LNHNV and CDR2 YYDKDF (reference sequence). V lost 4 bases, J lost 5 bases, and 14 bases stayed unmatched. The CDR3 length is 18 residues. CDR3 DNA: TGTGCCACCAGCACAACTAGCGGGATTAAGAGGCCTAACAATGAGCAGTTCTTC. This encodes CATSTTSGIKRPNNEQFF.

At least ten counts were recorded for this clonotype. The rearrangement links TRBV30 to TRBJ1-2, with TRBD1 identical over 8 bases. This CDR3 comprises 14 residues. V lost 4 bases to trimming and J lost 4 bases; unmatched junction nucleotides: 8. Germline V gives CDR1 GTSNPN, CDR2 SVGIG (reference sequence). Written as DNA, the CDR3 is TGTGCCTGGATCAGGACAGGGAGGGCCTATGGCTACACCTTC. Amino acid sequence: CAWIRTGRAYGYTF.

This chain links TRBV2 with TRBJ1-2; D gene ambiguous. Germline V gene data show CDR1 as SNHLY and CDR2 as FYNNEI. The CDR3 has 13 amino acids. V lost 2 bases and J 7 bases, leaving 11 bases between the germline ends. The CDR3 loop reads CASSESPIRGYTF. The CDR3 coding sequence is TGTGCCAGCAGTGAATCCCCTATCCGTGGCTACACCTTC.

This clonotype was counted only a few times. J is TRBJ1-2 and V is TRBV19; 10 nucleotides line up with TRBD1. The CDR3 is made up of 13 amino acids. The germline gives CDR1 LNHDA, CDR2 SQIVND (reference sequence). V gave up 8 bases and J gave up 8 bases; unmatched junction bases: 8. The chain's CDR3 is CASRAGQGTGYTF. In nucleotides, the CDR3 is TGTGCCAGTCGGGCGGGACAGGGGACCGGCTACACCTTC.

This clonotype was counted only a few times. The chain recombines TRBV19 with TRBJ1-2; D is unclear. V was clipped by 6 bases and J by 0 bases, with 11 bases between them. The germline V gene has CDR1 LNHDA and CDR2 SQIVND (reference sequence). The CDR3 length is 14 residues. The CDR3 region is CASRWSTSNYGYTF. The CDR3 DNA reads as TGTGCCAGTAGGTGGTCCACTTCTAACTATGGCTACACCTTC.

The chain combines TRBV7-9 with TRBJ2-4; no definite D call. Germline assignment: CDR1 SEHNR and CDR2 FQNEAQ (reference sequence). This CDR3 region has 14 residues. V dropped 1 base and J dropped 1 base, with 5 bases sitting between them. The CDR3 coding sequence is TGTGCCAGCAGCTTAGTTGGGGCCAAAAACATTCAGTACTTC. It is translated as CASSLVGAKNIQYF. Full variable domain (missing parts from reference TRBV7-9 and TRBJ2-4): DTGVSQNPRHKITKRGQNVTFRCDPISEHNRLYWYRQTLGQGPEFLTYFQNEAQLEKSRLLSDRFSAERPKGSFSTLEIQRTEQGDSAMYLCASSLVGAKNIQYFGAGTRLSVL.

This clonotype was seen a few times. The rearrangement uses TRBV9 and TRBJ2-5; maybe TRBD1 (5 bases). The germline V and J ends were trimmed by 1 base and 1 base, with 11 bases remaining between them. The germline gives CDR1 SGDLS, CDR2 YYNGEE. CDR3 length: 15 residues. The CDR3 nucleotides read TGTGCCAGCAGCGTATCCACGACAGCCCAAGAGACCCAGTACTTC. This translates into CASSVSTTAQETQYF.

The chain recombines TRBV20-1 with TRBJ2-4, with D tentatively TRBD1 or TRBD2 (6 bases each). Germline-derived CDR1 and CDR2 are DFQATT and SNEGSKA (reference sequence). This CDR3 has 13 amino acids. The germline V and J ends were trimmed by 0 bases and 7 bases, with 10 bases remaining between them. The CDR3 nucleotides are TGCAGTGCTAGAGATCCGGGGGCGAACATTCAGTACTTC. It specifies CSARDPGANIQYF.

The chain recombines TRBV5-1 with TRBJ2-5; 7 bases map to TRBD1. The ends lost 4 bases at V and 0 bases at J; junction bases unmatched: 3. Germline CDR1 and CDR2: SGHRS and YFSETQ. The CDR3 runs to 14 residues. In DNA form, the CDR3 reads TGCGCCAGCAGCCCGGGACAGCACCAAGAGACCCAGTACTTC. This gives the protein CASSPGQHQETQYF.

This clonotype was seen many times. The chain recombines TRBV29-1 with TRBJ1-1; weak D call: TRBD1 (6 bases). V lost 6 bases, J lost 8 bases, and 13 bases lay in between. This CDR3 region has 11 residues. Germline CDR1 and CDR2: SQVTM and ANQGSEA. CDR3 amino acids: CSVQGGGEAFF. The DNA for the CDR3 is TGCAGCGTCCAAGGGGGTGGGGAAGCTTTCTTT. Supplemented by reference TRBV29-1 and TRBJ1-1, the full variable domain reads SAVISQKPSRDICQRGTSLTIQCQVDSQVTMMFWYRQQPGQSLTLIATANQGSEATYESGFVIDKFPISRPNLTFSTLTVSNMSPEDSSIYLCSVQGGGEAFFGQGTRLTVV.

The chain recombines TRBV20-1 with TRBJ2-2; no definite D call. V dropped 5 bases and J dropped 2 bases, with 18 bases sitting between them. Germline CDR1 DFQATT, CDR2 SNEGSKA (reference sequence). This CDR3 comprises 16 residues. The CDR3 loop is CSAPREAPFNTGELFF. In nucleotides, the CDR3 is TGCAGTGCTCCTCGTGAAGCGCCTTTCAACACCGGGGAGCTGTTTTTT.